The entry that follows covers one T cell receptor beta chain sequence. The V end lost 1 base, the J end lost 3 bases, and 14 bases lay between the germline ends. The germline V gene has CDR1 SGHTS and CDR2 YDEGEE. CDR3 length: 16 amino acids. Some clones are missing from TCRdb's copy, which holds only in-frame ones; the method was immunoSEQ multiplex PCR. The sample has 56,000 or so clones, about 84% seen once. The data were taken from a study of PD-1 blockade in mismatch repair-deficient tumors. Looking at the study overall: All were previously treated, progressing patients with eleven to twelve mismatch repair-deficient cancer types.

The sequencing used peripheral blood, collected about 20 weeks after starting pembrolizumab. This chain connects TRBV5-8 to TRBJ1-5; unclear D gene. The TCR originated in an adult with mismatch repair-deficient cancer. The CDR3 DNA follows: TGTGCCAGCAGCTTGAGGTCAACATCGACCAATCAGCCCCAGCATTTT. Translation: CASSLRSTSTNQPQHF.